The table lists the clone carrying this TCR beta chain with a few counts. Its antigen is still unknown. This specimen belongs to a study of CD8 T cells in ankylosing spondylitis. Study-wide findings and caveats: It was reported that disease-linked clones were significantly enriched in matched ankylosing spondylitis synovial fluid.

Generation of TCR beta libraries employed quantitative 5'-RACE incorporating molecular barcodes. TCRdb re-called the 5' RACE reads through MiXCR, storing one row per CDR3 protein. This repertoire shows about 250,000 distinct CDR3 sequences, roughly 32% found once; its top ten account for about 4.2%. V shed 2 bases and J shed 7 bases, with 17 bases lying between them. The V gene's germline CDR1 is DFQATT and CDR2 SNEGSKA (reference sequence). This CDR3 is 14 amino acids long. The sequence was collected from a male donor with ankylosing spondylitis or in good health (not recorded which). Sequenced input: blood, either unsorted or a sorted T cell fraction (not recorded which). This chain joins TRBV20-1 and TRBJ1-1, with unresolved D. This chain's CDR3 is CSARKGSGEIEAFF. In DNA form, the CDR3 reads TGCAGTGCTAGAAAAGGGTCCGGCGAAATTGAAGCTTTCTTT.